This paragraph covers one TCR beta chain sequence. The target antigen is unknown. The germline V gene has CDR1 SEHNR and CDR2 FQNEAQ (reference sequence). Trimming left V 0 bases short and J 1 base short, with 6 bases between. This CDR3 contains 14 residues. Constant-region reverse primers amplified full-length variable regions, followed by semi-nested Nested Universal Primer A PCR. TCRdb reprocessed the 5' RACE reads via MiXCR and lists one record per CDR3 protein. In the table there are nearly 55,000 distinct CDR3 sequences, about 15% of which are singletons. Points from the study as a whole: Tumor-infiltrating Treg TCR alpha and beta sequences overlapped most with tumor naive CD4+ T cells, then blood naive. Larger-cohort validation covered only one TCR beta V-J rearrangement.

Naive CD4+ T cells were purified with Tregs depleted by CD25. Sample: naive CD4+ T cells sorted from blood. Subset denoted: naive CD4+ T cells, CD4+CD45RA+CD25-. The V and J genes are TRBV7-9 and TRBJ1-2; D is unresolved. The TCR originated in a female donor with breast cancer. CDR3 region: CASSLAGGNYGYTF. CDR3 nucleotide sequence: TGTGCCAGCAGCTTAGCGGGCGGTAACTATGGCTACACCTTC.